Listed below are T cell receptor beta chains from one sample, sequenced in a study of cytomegalovirus exposure and HLA in healthy donors. This table comes from immunoSEQ multiplex PCR, and its TCRdb copy is limited to in-frame clones, with some not included. The top ten clones hold 2.5% to 3.5% of a sample with roughly 110,000 clones, roughly four fifths of them seen once. The material sequenced was PBMCs. These receptors all stem from a male donor in good health and CMV-seropositive. CDR3s include the opening cysteine and the closing phenylalanine or tryptophan. D genes are given only for firm matches. The listing skips clone size in some rows; elsewhere it reads once, few, many or a size class.

J gene,V gene,D gene,clone size,CDR3 DNA,CDR3 protein
TRBJ2-7,TRBV5-6,.,.,TGTGCCAGCAGCTTGGTCCAGGGGACGTGGGAGCAGTACTTC,CASSLVQGTWEQYF
TRBJ1-1,TRBV6-1,.,.,TGTGCCAGCAGTGAAGTCCCGGGTGCGAACACTGAAGCTTTCTTT,CASSEVPGANTEAFF
TRBJ1-5,TRBV2,.,.,TGTGCCAGCAGTGGAGGGAATAGCAATCAGCCCCAGCATTTT,CASSGGNSNQPQHF
TRBJ1-1,TRBV6-1,.,few,TGTGCCAGCAGTGAAAGGAGTTCAAGCCCAGCCACTGAAGCTTTCTTT,CASSERSSSPATEAFF
TRBJ1-5,TRBV27,.,.,TGTGCCAGCAGTTCGTCTGTGGCTGGTAGCAATCAGCCCCAGCATTTT,CASSSSVAGSNQPQHF
TRBJ1-1,TRBV4-3,.,few,TGCGCCAGCAGCCAAGATGTTCGGGGGGCCACTGAAGCTTTCTTT,CASSQDVRGATEAFF
TRBJ2-7,TRBV9,.,.,TGTGCCAGCAGCGGCCCCGACAGTATAGGGGTATACGAGCAGTACTTC,CASSGPDSIGVYEQYF
TRBJ2-6,TRBV27,.,.,TGTGCCAGCAGTCCCTACCACTCTGGGGCCAACGTCCTGACTTTC,CASSPYHSGANVLTF
TRBJ1-1,TRBV6-1,.,.,TGTGCCAGCATCTTCCGTGGAGAACTTATTCCGGGGGCTTTCTTT,CASIFRGELIPGAFF
TRBJ1-5,TRBV19,.,.,TGTGCCAGTAGTATCTGGGGGGATCAGCCCCAGCATTTT,CASSIWGDQPQHF
TRBJ1-2,TRBV25-1,TRBD1,.,TGTGCCAGCAGCCCAATTCCCGGGACAGGGGGCATTCATGGCTACACCTTC,CASSPIPGTGGIHGYTF
TRBJ2-5,TRBV4-2,.,.,TGTGCCAGCAGCCAAGAGCACCAGGAGGGTGAGACCCAGTACTTC,CASSQEHQEGETQYF
TRBJ2-3,TRBV4-3,TRBD2,.,TGCGCCAGCAGCCAAGATAGACTAGCGGGGGGGTCGGATACGCAGTATTTT,CASSQDRLAGGSDTQYF
TRBJ1-1,TRBV28,TRBD1,.,TGTGCCAGCAGTGGATCCGGGACAGGGTCGAGTGAAGCTTTCTTT,CASSGSGTGSSEAFF
TRBJ1-2,TRBV4-1,TRBD1,.,TGCGCCAGCAGCCAAGATGATCTTGTCAGGGGGACACCTGCCTCCTATGGCTACACCTTC,CASSQDDLVRGTPASYGYTF
TRBJ2-7,TRBV6-5,TRBD1,.,TGTGCCAGCAGTTCGAGACAGGGCTCCTACGAGCAGTACTTC,CASSSRQGSYEQYF
TRBJ1-1,TRBV7-9,.,few,TGTGCCAGCATCTCACAGAAGAACACTGAAGCTTTCTTT,CASISQKNTEAFF
TRBJ2-5,TRBV18,.,.,TGTGCCAGCTCACTCAACAGGGCGGGAGAGACCCAGTACTTC,CASSLNRAGETQYF
TRBJ2-3,TRBV9,.,.,TGTGCCAGCAGCGTAGGGGTTCAGGGCACAGATACGCAGTATTTT,CASSVGVQGTDTQYF